This T cell receptor (beta chain) was captured by sequencing in a study of blood T cell repertoires in COVID-19. Study details: Donors in the United States, Italy and Spain gave samples during acute or convalescent COVID-19.

The CDR3 extends over 14 amino acids. The junction had 0 bases not matched to a gene; V was cut back by 4 bases and J by 1 base. The V gene's germline CDR1 is WNHNN and CDR2 SYGVQD (reference sequence). In the study's own analysis: Amplified reference gene primers provided the basis for estimating nucleated cell counts. Generated by immunoSEQ multiplex PCR, the TCRdb table keeps only in-frame clones and is missing some. Clone size and the V and J calls come from that table; the DNA yielded D and trimming. Of 35,000 to 45,000 clones in the sample, 90% were seen once. The chain joins TRBV10-1 to TRBJ2-2; TRBD1 matches at 7 bases. What was sequenced was peripheral blood. The source is a man aged 45-60 years with active COVID-19. The CDR3 spells CASSGTGNTGELFF. CDR3 in DNA: TGCGCCAGCAGTGGGACAGGGAACACCGGGGAGCTGTTTTTT.